These 12 T cell receptor beta chains were sequenced from one sample in a study of T cells in tuberculosis. Libraries were prepared by immunoSEQ multiplex PCR; TCRdb keeps only in-frame clonotypes and omits some of them. The table has 55,000 to 65,000 clones, around 86% seen once. After thawing and overnight rest, PBMC were stained with GMM-loaded CD1B tetramer, viability dye and anti-CD3 for sorting. C32 glucose monomycolate from Rhodococcus equi was loaded onto the CD1B tetramers. The sample was CD1b-GMM tetramer-negative cells sorted from PBMCs. These receptors came from an adult woman with latent tuberculosis.

This chain joins TRBV5-1 and TRBJ1-5; D gene uncertain. The CDR3 consists of 16 residues. The V and J ends lost 4 bases and 0 bases respectively, with 14 bases between them. CDR1 and CDR2 from the germline V gene are SGHRS and YFSETQ. CDR3 nucleotide sequence: TGCGCCAGCAGCCCGGGGAGCGATTATAGCAATCAGCCCCAGCATTTT. Translated: CASSPGSDYSNQPQHF. The full variable domain, in which reference TRBV5-1 and TRBJ1-5 provide the parts outside the CDR3, is KAGVTQTPRYLIKTRGQQVTLSCSPISGHRSVSWYQQTPGQGLQFLFEYFSETQRNKGNFPGRFSGRQFSNSRSEMNVSTLELGDSALYLCASSPGSDYSNQPQHFGDGTRLSIL.

The genes are TRBV19 and TRBJ2-1, with TRBD2 identical over 7 bases. Per the germline V gene, CDR1 is LNHDA and CDR2 is SQIVND (reference sequence). Trimming took 4 bases from V and 4 from J; bases not matched to a gene: 4. The CDR3 spans 14 residues. CDR3 region: CASSSGRGYNEQFF. The CDR3 coding sequence is TGTGCCAGTAGTAGCGGGAGAGGGTACAATGAGCAGTTCTTC.

CDR3 DNA sequence: TGTGCCAGCAGTTTACGGAGTTGGGGGCAGGGAAACATTCAGTACTTC. Translating gives CASSLRSWGQGNIQYF. This chain uses TRBV27 with TRBJ2-4, with D perhaps matching TRBD1 (6 bases). V lost 2 bases and J lost 6, with 17 bases in between. Germline values: CDR1 MNHEY, CDR2 SMNVEV (reference sequence). There are 16 residues in the CDR3.

The chain has TRBV14 and TRBJ2-3, with a tentative D call TRBD2 (5 bases). The V gene's germline CDR1 is SGHDN and CDR2 FVKESK. V was trimmed by 4 bases and J by 1 base, leaving 6 bases between them. The CDR3 loop spans 13 amino acids. CDR3 residues: CASSLSGTDTQYF. DNA of the CDR3: TGTGCCAGCAGCCTTAGCGGCACAGATACGCAGTATTTT. Full variable domain (outside the CDR3, taken from reference TRBV14 and TRBJ2-3): EAGVTQFPSHSVIEKGQTVTLRCDPISGHDNLYWYRRVMGKEIKFLLHFVKESKQDESGMPNNRFLAERTGGTYSTLKVQPAELEDSGVYFCASSLSGTDTQYFGPGTRLTVL.

The rearrangement joins TRBV21-1 to TRBJ2-2; the table's D call of TRBD1 was not tested on the DNA. TRBV21-1 is marked as a pseudogene. The CDR3 contains 19 residues. The CDR3, as DNA: TGTGCCAGCAGCAAAAGGAGGGGCAGGGGGCAAACGGACACCGGGGAGCTGTTTTTT. As protein: CASSKRRGRGQTDTGELFF.

The chain links TRBV5-1 to TRBJ2-1; maybe TRBD1 (5 bases). V lost 4 bases, J lost 10 bases, and 15 bases lay in between. There are 13 residues in the CDR3. Per germline, CDR1 SGHRS and CDR2 YFSETQ. The CDR3 coding sequence is TGCGCCAGCAGCCTTGTTCAGGGTGGGGAGCAGTTCTTC. Translating gives CASSLVQGGEQFF.

The chain links TRBV10-1 to TRBJ2-7; D is undetermined. This CDR3 region has 10 residues. CDR1 is WNHNN and CDR2 is SYGVQD in the germline V gene (reference sequence). The V and J ends lost 8 bases and 3 bases respectively, with 5 bases between them. The CDR3, as DNA: TGCGCCAGCCCCATCTACGAGCAGTACTTC. Its translation: CASPIYEQYF.

The V call is TRBV4-3, the J call TRBJ2-7; TRBD2 might be the D (5 bases). CDR1 LGHNA and CDR2 YSLEER come from the germline V gene. The CDR3 is 15 residues long. Between the trimmed V and J ends, which lost 1 base and 1 base, there was a span of 11 bases. The CDR3 sequence: CASSQATSHSYEQYF. As DNA, the CDR3 is TGCGCCAGCAGCCAAGCTACTAGTCATTCCTACGAGCAGTACTTC.

V is TRBV7-9 and J is TRBJ1-1; 8 bases map to TRBD1. The junction had 8 bases not matched to a gene; V was cut back by 5 bases and J by 9 bases. This CDR3 has 13 amino acids. Germline V gives CDR1 SEHNR, CDR2 FQNEAQ (reference sequence). The DNA of the CDR3 is TGTGCCAGCAGCCTCCTAACAGGGGGACAAGCTTTCTTT. It codes for CASSLLTGGQAFF.

The chain combines TRBV25-1 with TRBJ2-1, with a possible D match to TRBD1 (5 bases). The CDR3 is 14 residues long. V was cut by 1 base and J by 6 bases, with 10 bases left in between. Germline CDR1 is MGHDK and CDR2 is SYGVNS. This CDR3 is CASSESDRRNEQFF. In nucleotides, the CDR3 is TGTGCCAGCAGTGAATCAGACAGACGCAATGAGCAGTTCTTC.

The chain recombines TRBV19 with TRBJ2-7; TRBD2 aligns across 13 bases. Germline V lookup: CDR1 LNHDA, CDR2 SQIVND (reference sequence). CDR3 size: 16 residues. Trimming cost V 5 bases and J 6 bases; bases outside gene matches: 10. Written as DNA, the CDR3 is TGTGCCAGTAGTCCTCCGGGACTAGCGGGATCTGGCGAGCAGTACTTC. Translation: CASSPPGLAGSGEQYF.

J is TRBJ2-3 and V is TRBV6-6, with TRBD2 matching 8 bases. Germline V gene lookup returns CDR1 MNHNY and CDR2 SVGAGI (reference sequence). The CDR3 covers 16 residues. J was trimmed by 3 bases and V by 5 bases; bases with no gene match: 10. The CDR3 nucleotides read TGTGCCAGCAGTCGCCGGGAGGGCCACCGAACAGATACGCAGTATTTT. This gives the protein CASSRREGHRTDTQYF.